This T cell receptor beta chain was observed in a study of Graves' ophthalmopathy and Graves' hyperthyroidism. Study findings and constraints: From stable hyperthyroidism, ophthalmopathy was separated by a 13-signature model with 87.88% sensitivity and over 70% specificity.

From RNA, the CDR3 regions of TCR beta chains were amplified and sequenced. The first-round RT-PCR employed HTBI primers together with the Qiagen OneStep RT-PCR kit. A multiplex PCR was then performed as the second round. From the multiplex PCR reads, TCRdb called clonotypes with MiXCR, one entry per CDR3 protein. The data hold a few hundred thousand distinct CDR3 sequences, with 17% observed a single time. Germline CDR1 reads MNHEY; CDR2 reads SMNVEV (reference sequence). This CDR3 has 13 amino acids. In regard to this clonotype: No antigen is known for it. A much larger clone is a single base away; this may be a read error. The CDR3 carries no conserved terminal phenylalanine or tryptophan, so it likely arises from a read error.

The TCR sequence derives from an adult woman with stable Graves' hyperthyroidism. This chain connects TRBV27 to TRBJ2-7; 9 nucleotides line up with TRBD1. Sequences were obtained from peripheral blood. As DNA, the CDR3 is TGTGGCAGTAGACAGGGGGACTCCTACGAGCAGTACCTC. As protein: CGSRQGDSYEQYL.